These T cell receptor beta chains were read from a single sample in a study of cytomegalovirus exposure and HLA in healthy donors. Some clones are missing from TCRdb's copy, which holds only in-frame ones; the method was immunoSEQ multiplex PCR. The table shows under 250,000 clones, with about 78% occurring only once. Sequencing input: PBMCs. These receptor sequences come from a woman aged 25 to 45 in good health and CMV-seronegative. Each CDR3 is given with its conserved first and last residue. A D gene is named only where the DNA matches it firmly. Not every row has a clone size; where given, it reads once, few, many or a size class.

clone size: few
V gene: TRBV6-1
J gene: TRBJ2-2
CDR3 length: 15
D gene: TRBD2
CDR3 protein: CASRRGGRGSGELFF
CDR3 DNA: TGTGCCAGCAGAAGGGGCGGGAGGGGGTCCGGGGAGCTGTTTTTT

clone size: NA
V gene: TRBV5-1
J gene: TRBJ1-1
CDR3 length: 13
D gene: TRBD1
CDR3 protein: CASSSQGAQGAFF
CDR3 DNA: TGCGCCAGCAGCTCACAGGGGGCTCAAGGAGCTTTCTTT

clone size: NA
V gene: TRBV6-5
J gene: TRBJ1-1
CDR3 length: 11
D gene: NA
CDR3 protein: CASRKYNRAFF
CDR3 DNA: TGTGCCAGCAGGAAATACAACAGGGCTTTCTTT

clone size: NA
V gene: TRBV28
J gene: TRBJ1-6
CDR3 length: 16
D gene: NA
CDR3 protein: CASSSTVLSYNSPLHF
CDR3 DNA: TGTGCCAGCAGCTCGACTGTCCTCTCCTATAATTCACCCCTCCACTTT

clone size: few
V gene: TRBV4-1
J gene: TRBJ1-5
CDR3 length: 14
D gene: TRBD1
CDR3 protein: CASSLGTGDQPQHF
CDR3 DNA: TGCGCCAGCAGCTTAGGGACAGGGGATCAGCCCCAGCATTTT

clone size: few
V gene: TRBV5-1
J gene: TRBJ2-3
CDR3 length: 15
D gene: NA
CDR3 protein: CASSFQGPSTDTQYF
CDR3 DNA: TGCGCCAGCAGCTTTCAGGGGCCTAGCACAGATACGCAGTATTTT

clone size: NA
V gene: TRBV1
J gene: TRBJ2-1
CDR3 length: 20
D gene: NA
CDR3 protein: CTSSQDCRTGLSLNYNEQFF
CDR3 DNA: TGCACCAGCAGCCAAGATTGTAGAACAGGGTTATCGCTAAACTACAATGAGCAGTTCTTC

clone size: few
V gene: TRBV9
J gene: TRBJ2-7
CDR3 length: 15
D gene: NA
CDR3 protein: CASSVDSVSSYEQYF
CDR3 DNA: TGTGCCAGCAGCGTAGATTCCGTGAGCTCCTACGAGCAGTACTTC

clone size: few
V gene: TRBV9
J gene: TRBJ2-1
CDR3 length: 15
D gene: NA
CDR3 protein: CASTTSGVSYNEQFF
CDR3 DNA: TGTGCCAGCACTACCTCGGGTGTCTCCTACAATGAGCAGTTCTTC

clone size: NA
V gene: TRBV23-1
J gene: TRBJ2-7
CDR3 length: 15
D gene: NA
CDR3 protein: CASSLWGEDSYEQYF
CDR3 DNA: TGCGCCAGCAGTCTTTGGGGGGAGGACTCCTACGAGCAGTACTTC

clone size: few
V gene: TRBV30
J gene: TRBJ2-5
CDR3 length: 15
D gene: NA
CDR3 protein: CAWSLRAQGRKTQYF
CDR3 DNA: TGTGCCTGGAGTCTCCGGGCCCAGGGGAGAAAGACCCAGTACTTC

clone size: NA
V gene: TRBV13
J gene: TRBJ1-1
CDR3 length: 13
D gene: TRBD1
CDR3 protein: CASSLGEGTGAFF
CDR3 DNA: TGTGCCAGCAGCTTAGGTGAAGGGACAGGGGCTTTCTTT

clone size: NA
V gene: TRBV6-6
J gene: TRBJ2-1
CDR3 length: 15
D gene: TRBD2
CDR3 protein: CASRFRLAGVLEQFF
CDR3 DNA: TGTGCCAGCAGATTCAGACTAGCGGGAGTCCTGGAGCAGTTCTTC

clone size: few
V gene: TRBV5-4
J gene: TRBJ2-7
CDR3 length: 17
D gene: TRBD1
CDR3 protein: CASSSQSWTGRYYEQYF
CDR3 DNA: TGTGCCAGCAGCTCCCAATCATGGACAGGGAGATACTACGAGCAGTACTTC